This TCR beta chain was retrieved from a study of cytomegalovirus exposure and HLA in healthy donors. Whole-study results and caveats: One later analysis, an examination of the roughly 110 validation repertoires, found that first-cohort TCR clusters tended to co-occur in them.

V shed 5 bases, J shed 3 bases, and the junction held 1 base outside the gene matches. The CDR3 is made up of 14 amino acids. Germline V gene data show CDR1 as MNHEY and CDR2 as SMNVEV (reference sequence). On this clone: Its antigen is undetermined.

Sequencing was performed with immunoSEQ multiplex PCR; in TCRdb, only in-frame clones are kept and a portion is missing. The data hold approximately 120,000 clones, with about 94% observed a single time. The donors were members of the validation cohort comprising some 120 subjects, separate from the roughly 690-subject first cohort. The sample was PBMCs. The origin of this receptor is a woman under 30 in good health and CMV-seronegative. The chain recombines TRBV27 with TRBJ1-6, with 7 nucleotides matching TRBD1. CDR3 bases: TGTGCCAGCAGTCAGGGGGGCTATAATTCACCCCTCCACTTT. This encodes CASSQGGYNSPLHF.